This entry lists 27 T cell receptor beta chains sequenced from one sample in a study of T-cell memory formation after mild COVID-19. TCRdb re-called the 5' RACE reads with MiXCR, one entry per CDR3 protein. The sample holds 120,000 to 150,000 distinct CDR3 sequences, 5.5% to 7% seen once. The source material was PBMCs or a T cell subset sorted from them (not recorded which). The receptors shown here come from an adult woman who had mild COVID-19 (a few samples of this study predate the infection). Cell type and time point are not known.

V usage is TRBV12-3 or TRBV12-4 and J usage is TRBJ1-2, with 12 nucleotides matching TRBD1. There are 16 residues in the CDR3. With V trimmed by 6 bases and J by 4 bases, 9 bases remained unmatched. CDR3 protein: CASRGTGGPRRYGYTF. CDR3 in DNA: TGTGCCAGCAGAGGGACAGGGGGCCCCCGGCGCTATGGCTACACCTTC.

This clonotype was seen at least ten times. As DNA, the CDR3 is TGTGCCAGCTCCGGTAATCGGTTGAGACCCACAGATACGCAGTATTTT. As protein: CASSGNRLRPTDTQYF. This sequence joins TRBV7-8 and TRBJ2-3; no reliable D call. Germline lookup yields CDR1 SGHVS and CDR2 FQNEAQ. The CDR3 runs to 16 residues. The ends were cut back, 8 bases at V and 2 bases at J, with 20 bases in the middle.

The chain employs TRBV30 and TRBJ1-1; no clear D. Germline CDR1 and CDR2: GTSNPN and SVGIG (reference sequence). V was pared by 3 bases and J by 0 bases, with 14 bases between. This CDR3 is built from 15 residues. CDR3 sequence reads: CAWSPAGIMNTEAFF. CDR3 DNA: TGTGCCTGGAGCCCCGCGGGGATCATGAACACTGAAGCTTTCTTT.

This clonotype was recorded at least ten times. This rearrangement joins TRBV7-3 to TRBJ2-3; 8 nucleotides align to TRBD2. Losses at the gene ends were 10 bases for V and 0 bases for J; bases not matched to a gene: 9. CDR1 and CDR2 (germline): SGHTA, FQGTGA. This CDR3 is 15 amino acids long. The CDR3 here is CATSSGTSSTDTQYF. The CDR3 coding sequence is TGTGCCACCAGTTCCGGGACTAGTAGCACAGATACGCAGTATTTT.

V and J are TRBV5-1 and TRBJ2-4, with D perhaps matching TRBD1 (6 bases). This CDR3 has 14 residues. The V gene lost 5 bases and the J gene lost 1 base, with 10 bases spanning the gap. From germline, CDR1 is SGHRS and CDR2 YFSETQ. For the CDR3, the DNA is TGCGCCAGCAGTGAAGGACAGGCCAAAAACATTCAGTACTTC. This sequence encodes CASSEGQAKNIQYF.

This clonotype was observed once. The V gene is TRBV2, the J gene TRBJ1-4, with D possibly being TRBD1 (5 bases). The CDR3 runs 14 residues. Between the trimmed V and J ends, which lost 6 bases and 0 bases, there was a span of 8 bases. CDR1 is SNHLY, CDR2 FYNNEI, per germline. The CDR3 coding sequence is TGTGCCAGCAGGGCGACAGCAACTAATGAAAAACTGTTTTTT. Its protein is CASRATATNEKLFF.

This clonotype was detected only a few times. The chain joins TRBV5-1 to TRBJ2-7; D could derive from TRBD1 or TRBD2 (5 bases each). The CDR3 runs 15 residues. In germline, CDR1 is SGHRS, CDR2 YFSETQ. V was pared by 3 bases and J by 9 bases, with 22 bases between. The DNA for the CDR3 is TGCGCCAGCAGCTATGGGCAGGGATTCGGAGGTTGGCAGTACTTC. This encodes CASSYGQGFGGWQYF.

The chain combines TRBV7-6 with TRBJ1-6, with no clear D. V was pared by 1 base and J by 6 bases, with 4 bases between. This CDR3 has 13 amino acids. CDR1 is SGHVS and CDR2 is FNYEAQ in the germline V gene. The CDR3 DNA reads TGTGCCAGCAGCTTAGGCGCTAATTCACCCCTCCACTTT. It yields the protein CASSLGANSPLHF.

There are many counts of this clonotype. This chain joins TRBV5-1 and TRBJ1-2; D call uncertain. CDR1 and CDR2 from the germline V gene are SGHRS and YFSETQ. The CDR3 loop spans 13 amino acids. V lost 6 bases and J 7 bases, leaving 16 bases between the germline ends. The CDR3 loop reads CASTRSGPSGYTF. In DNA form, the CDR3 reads TGCGCCAGCACGCGGTCCGGGCCGTCTGGCTACACCTTC.

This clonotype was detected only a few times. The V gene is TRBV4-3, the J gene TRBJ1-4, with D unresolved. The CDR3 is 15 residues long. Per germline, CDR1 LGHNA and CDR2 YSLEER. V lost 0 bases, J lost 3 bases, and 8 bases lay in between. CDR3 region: CASSQDLGSNEKLFF. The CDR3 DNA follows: TGCGCCAGCAGCCAAGATCTGGGGTCTAATGAAAAACTGTTTTTT.

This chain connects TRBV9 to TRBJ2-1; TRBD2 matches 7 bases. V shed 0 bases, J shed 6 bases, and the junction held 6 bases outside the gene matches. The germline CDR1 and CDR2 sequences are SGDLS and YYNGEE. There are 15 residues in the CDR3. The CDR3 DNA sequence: TGTGCCAGCAGCGTAGATGGGGGAGGGACCAATGAGCAGTTCTTC. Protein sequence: CASSVDGGGTNEQFF.

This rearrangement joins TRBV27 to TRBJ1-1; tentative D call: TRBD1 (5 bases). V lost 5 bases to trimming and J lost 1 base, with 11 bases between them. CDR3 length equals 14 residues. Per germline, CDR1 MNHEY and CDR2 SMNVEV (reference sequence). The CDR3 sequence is CASSKGLGNTEAFF. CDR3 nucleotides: TGTGCCAGCAGTAAGGGGTTGGGGAACACTGAAGCTTTCTTT.

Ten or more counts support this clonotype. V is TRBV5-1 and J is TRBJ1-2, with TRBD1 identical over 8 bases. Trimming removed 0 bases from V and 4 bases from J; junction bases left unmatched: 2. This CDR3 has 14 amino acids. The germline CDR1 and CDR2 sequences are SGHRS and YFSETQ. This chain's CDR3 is CASSLVTGGYGYTF. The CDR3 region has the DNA TGCGCCAGCAGCTTGGTAACAGGGGGCTATGGCTACACCTTC.

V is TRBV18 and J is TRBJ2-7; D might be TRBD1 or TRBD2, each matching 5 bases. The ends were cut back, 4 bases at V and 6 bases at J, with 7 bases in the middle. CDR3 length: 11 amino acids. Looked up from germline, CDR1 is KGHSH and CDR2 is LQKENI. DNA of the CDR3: TGTGCCAGCTCACGAGGGGTCGAGCAGTACTTC. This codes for CASSRGVEQYF. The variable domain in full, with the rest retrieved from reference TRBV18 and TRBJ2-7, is NAGVMQNPRHLVRRRGQEARLRCSPMKGHSHVYWYRQLPEEGLKFMVYLQKENIIDESGMPKERFSAEFPKEGPSILRIQQVVRGDSAAYFCASSRGVEQYFGPGTRLTVT.

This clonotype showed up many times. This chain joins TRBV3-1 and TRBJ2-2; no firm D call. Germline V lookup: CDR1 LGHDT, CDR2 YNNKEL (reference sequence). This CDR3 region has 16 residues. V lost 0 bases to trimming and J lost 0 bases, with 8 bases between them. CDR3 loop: CASSQDTPSNTGELFF. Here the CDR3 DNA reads TGTGCCAGCAGCCAAGATACACCATCGAACACCGGGGAGCTGTTTTTT.

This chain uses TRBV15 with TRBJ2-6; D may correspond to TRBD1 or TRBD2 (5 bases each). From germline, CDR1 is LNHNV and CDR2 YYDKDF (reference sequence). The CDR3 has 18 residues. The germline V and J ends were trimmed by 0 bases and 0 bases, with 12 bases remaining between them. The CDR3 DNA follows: TGTGCCACCAGCAGAGATTTAGGGACCGCCTCTGGGGCCAACGTCCTGACTTTC. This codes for CATSRDLGTASGANVLTF.

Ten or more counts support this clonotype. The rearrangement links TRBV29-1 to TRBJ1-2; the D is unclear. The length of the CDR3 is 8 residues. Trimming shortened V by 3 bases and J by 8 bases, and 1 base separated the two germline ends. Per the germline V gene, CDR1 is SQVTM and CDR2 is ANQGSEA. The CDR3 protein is CSVDGYTF. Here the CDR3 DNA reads TGCAGCGTTGACGGCTACACCTTC.

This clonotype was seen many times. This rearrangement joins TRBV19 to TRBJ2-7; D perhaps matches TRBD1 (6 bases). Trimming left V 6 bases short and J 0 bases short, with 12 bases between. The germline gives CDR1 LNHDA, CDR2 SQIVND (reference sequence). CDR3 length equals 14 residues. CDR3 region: CASRRDKSSYEQYF. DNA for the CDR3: TGTGCCAGTAGACGGGACAAATCCTCCTACGAGCAGTACTTC.

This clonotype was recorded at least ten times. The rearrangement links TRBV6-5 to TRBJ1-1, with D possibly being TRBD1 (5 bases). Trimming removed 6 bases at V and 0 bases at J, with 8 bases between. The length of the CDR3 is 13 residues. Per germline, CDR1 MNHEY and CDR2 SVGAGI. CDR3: CASSRQLNTEAFF. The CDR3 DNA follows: TGTGCCAGCAGCCGACAGCTGAACACTGAAGCTTTCTTT.

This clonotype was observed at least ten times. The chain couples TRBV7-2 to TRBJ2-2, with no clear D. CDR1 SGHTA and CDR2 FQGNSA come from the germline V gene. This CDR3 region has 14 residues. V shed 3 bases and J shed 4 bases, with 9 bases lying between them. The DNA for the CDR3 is TGTGCCAGCAGCTTGATGGCAGTCACCGGGGAGCTGTTTTTT. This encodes CASSLMAVTGELFF.

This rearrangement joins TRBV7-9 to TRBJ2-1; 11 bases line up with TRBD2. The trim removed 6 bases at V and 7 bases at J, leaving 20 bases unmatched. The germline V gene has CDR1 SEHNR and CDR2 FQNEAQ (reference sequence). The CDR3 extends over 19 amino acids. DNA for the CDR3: TGTGCCAGCAGTCCTCCACTCTATAGCGGGAGGGAGGGGGCGAATGAGCAGTTCTTC. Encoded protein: CASSPPLYSGREGANEQFF.

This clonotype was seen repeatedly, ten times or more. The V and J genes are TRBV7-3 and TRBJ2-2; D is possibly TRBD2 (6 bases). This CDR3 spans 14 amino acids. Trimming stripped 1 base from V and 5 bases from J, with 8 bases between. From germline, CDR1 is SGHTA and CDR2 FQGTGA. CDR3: CASSLIGGTGELFF. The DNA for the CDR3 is TGTGCCAGCAGCTTAATTGGGGGGACCGGGGAGCTGTTTTTT.

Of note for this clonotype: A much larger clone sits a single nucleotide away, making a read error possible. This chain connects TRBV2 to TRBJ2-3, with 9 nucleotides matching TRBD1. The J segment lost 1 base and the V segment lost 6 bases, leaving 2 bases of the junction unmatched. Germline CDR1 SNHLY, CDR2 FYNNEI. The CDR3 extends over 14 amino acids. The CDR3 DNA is TGTGCCAGCAGCCGGACAGGGGGCACAGATACGCAGTATTTT. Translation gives CASSRTGGTDTQYF.

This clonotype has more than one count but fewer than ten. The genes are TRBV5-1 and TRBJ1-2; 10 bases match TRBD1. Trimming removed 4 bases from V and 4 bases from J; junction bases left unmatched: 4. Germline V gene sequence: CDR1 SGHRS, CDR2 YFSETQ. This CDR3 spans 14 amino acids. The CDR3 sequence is CASSEGQGSYGYTF. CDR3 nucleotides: TGCGCCAGCAGCGAGGGACAGGGGTCCTATGGCTACACCTTC.

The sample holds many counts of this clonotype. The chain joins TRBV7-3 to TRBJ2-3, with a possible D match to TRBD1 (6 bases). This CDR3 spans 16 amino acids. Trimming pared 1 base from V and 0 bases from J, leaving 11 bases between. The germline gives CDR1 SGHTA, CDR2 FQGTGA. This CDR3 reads CASSLIATGSTDTQYF. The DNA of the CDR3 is TGTGCCAGCAGCTTAATAGCGACAGGAAGCACAGATACGCAGTATTTT.

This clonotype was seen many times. CDR3 sequence reads: CASSFDGSTSTGELFF. CDR3 bases: TGCGCCAGCAGCTTCGATGGCTCGACGAGCACCGGGGAGCTGTTTTTT. The rearrangement joins TRBV5-1 to TRBJ2-2; D ambiguous. This CDR3 is built from 16 residues. The V end was cut by 2 bases, the J end by 4 bases, with 15 bases between. Germline-derived CDR1 and CDR2 are SGHRS and YFSETQ.

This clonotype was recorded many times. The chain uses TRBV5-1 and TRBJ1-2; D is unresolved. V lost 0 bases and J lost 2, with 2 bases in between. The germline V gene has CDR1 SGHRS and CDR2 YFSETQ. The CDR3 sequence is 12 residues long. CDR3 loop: CASSLGNYGYTF. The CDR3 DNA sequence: TGCGCCAGCAGCTTGGGGAACTATGGCTACACCTTC.